The T cell receptor (beta chain) under discussion was sequenced for a study of blood T cell repertoires in COVID-19. Study as a whole: The United States, Italy and Spain provided the acute and convalescent COVID-19 samples. From T cells, B-cell-depleted T cells, or PBMCs came the material, which was cDNA or gDNA.

In the original workflow: Estimation of nucleated cell counts relied on the amplification of reference gene primers. Data came from immunoSEQ multiplex PCR; TCRdb stores just in-frame clones and leaves some out. The DNA gave D and trimming, while V, J and clone size come from that table. Of 62,000 or so clones listed, nearly 90% are singletons. What was sequenced was peripheral blood. The TCR originated in a man aged 50 or older with active COVID-19.

CDR3 sequence reads: CSASKNTEAFF. In DNA form, the CDR3 reads TGCAGTGCTAGCAAAAACACTGAAGCTTTCTTT. The V call is TRBV20-1, the J call TRBJ1-1; D gene uncertain. Germline V CDR1 and CDR2: DFQATT, SNEGSKA (reference sequence). This CDR3 is built from 11 residues. V lost 3 bases and J 2 bases, leaving 4 bases between the germline ends.